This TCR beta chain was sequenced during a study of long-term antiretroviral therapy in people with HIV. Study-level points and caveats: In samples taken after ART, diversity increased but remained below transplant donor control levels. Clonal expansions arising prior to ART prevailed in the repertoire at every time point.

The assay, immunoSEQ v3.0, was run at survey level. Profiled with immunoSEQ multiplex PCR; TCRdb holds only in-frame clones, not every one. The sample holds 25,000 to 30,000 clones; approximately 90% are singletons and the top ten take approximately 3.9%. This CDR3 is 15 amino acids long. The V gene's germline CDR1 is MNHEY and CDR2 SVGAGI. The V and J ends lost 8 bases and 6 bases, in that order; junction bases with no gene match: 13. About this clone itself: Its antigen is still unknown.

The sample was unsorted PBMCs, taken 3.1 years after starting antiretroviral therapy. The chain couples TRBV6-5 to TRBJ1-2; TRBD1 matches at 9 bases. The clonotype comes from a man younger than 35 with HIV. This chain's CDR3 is CASLKDTGGADGYTF. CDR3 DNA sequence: TGTGCCAGCCTCAAAGACACAGGGGGCGCAGATGGCTACACCTTC.